This is a list of T cell receptor beta chains from one sample in a study of T-cell memory formation after mild COVID-19. TCRdb ran MiXCR on the 5' RACE reads and lists one entry per CDR3 protein. The table records roughly 450,000 distinct CDR3 sequences, roughly 18% of them present only once. Sequenced material: PBMCs or a T cell subset sorted from them (not recorded which). These receptors all come from a man in his late teens or twenties who had mild COVID-19 (a few samples of this study predate the infection). Cell type and time point are not known. The CDR3 runs from the conserved cysteine through the conserved F or W. D genes are given only for firm matches. Expanded clones are given a class, and other clones once, few, many or no size at all.

J: TRBJ1-1
V: TRBV6-6
D: TRBD1
size: few
CDR3: CASSYLGQTNTEAFF
DNA: TGTGCCAGCAGTTACCTGGGACAGACGAACACTGAAGCTTTCTTT

J: TRBJ1-1
V: TRBV3-1
D: -
size: -
CDR3: CASSRVDTEAFF
DNA: TGTGCCAGCAGCAGGGTCGACACTGAAGCTTTCTTT

J: TRBJ1-2
V: TRBV3-1
D: -
size: -
CDR3: CASSQGVATGLKGYTF
DNA: TGTGCCAGCAGCCAAGGGGTCGCAACAGGGCTAAAGGGCTACACCTTC

J: TRBJ2-3
V: TRBV10-3
D: TRBD2
size: -
CDR3: CAISNPAGGQDTQYF
DNA: TGTGCCATCAGTAACCCAGCGGGGGGGCAAGATACGCAGTATTTT

J: TRBJ2-7
V: TRBV10-3
D: -
size: -
CDR3: CAISAGVAYEQYF
DNA: TGTGCCATCAGTGCAGGGGTCGCCTACGAGCAGTACTTC

J: TRBJ2-2
V: TRBV19
D: -
size: -
CDR3: CASQRGVRFPGELFF
DNA: TGTGCCAGTCAGAGGGGCGTCAGGTTCCCCGGGGAGCTGTTTTTT

J: TRBJ2-7
V: TRBV27
D: TRBD1
size: -
CDR3: CASGQGAGEQYF
DNA: TGTGCTTCCGGACAGGGGGCAGGCGAGCAGTACTTC

J: TRBJ2-3
V: TRBV6-5
D: -
size: many
CDR3: CASSSLGGPLSTDTQYF
DNA: TGTGCCAGCAGTTCCCTTGGGGGCCCCCTGAGCACAGATACGCAGTATTTT

J: TRBJ2-3
V: TRBV12-3/TRBV12-4
D: -
size: -
CDR3: CASSQSPRVNTQYF
DNA: TGTGCCAGCAGCCAATCGCCCAGGGTAAATACGCAGTATTTT

J: TRBJ2-3
V: TRBV9
D: TRBD2
size: -
CDR3: CASKRNGGITDTQYF
DNA: TGTGCCAGCAAACGTAACGGGGGGATCACAGATACGCAGTATTTT

J: TRBJ1-4
V: TRBV5-1
D: -
size: few
CDR3: CASSPRRGDNEKLFF
DNA: TGCGCCAGCAGCCCCAGACGAGGGGACAATGAAAAACTGTTTTTT

J: TRBJ2-2
V: TRBV7-2
D: -
size: once
CDR3: CDSSLASGAGELFF
DNA: TGTGACAGCAGCTTAGCGTCCGGGGCCGGGGAGCTGTTTTTT

J: TRBJ2-1
V: TRBV10-3
D: -
size: few
CDR3: CAIFGQEGVGEQFF
DNA: TGTGCCATCTTTGGGCAGGAGGGAGTCGGGGAGCAGTTCTTC

J: TRBJ2-3
V: TRBV23-1
D: -
size: few
CDR3: CASSPPRRVTDTQYF
DNA: TGCGCCAGCAGTCCCCCCAGGAGGGTCACAGATACGCAGTATTTT

J: TRBJ1-2
V: TRBV7-9
D: TRBD1
size: few
CDR3: CASSSTGGVLFGYTF
DNA: TGTGCCAGCAGCTCCACAGGGGGCGTATTGTTTGGCTACACCTTC

J: TRBJ1-5
V: TRBV6-2/TRBV6-3
D: TRBD1
size: once
CDR3: CASSQPLDRVDQPQHF
DNA: TGTGCCAGCAGCCAACCCCTGGACAGGGTCGATCAGCCCCAGCATTTT

J: TRBJ2-7
V: TRBV20-1
D: TRBD1
size: many
CDR3: CSARTGQGNEQYF
DNA: TGCAGTGCTAGAACGGGACAGGGGAACGAGCAGTACTTC

J: TRBJ1-2
V: TRBV19
D: -
size: few
CDR3: CASSIGLRGHTF
DNA: TGTGCCAGTAGTATTGGGCTTCGGGGCCACACCTTC

J: TRBJ2-3
V: TRBV24-1
D: -
size: -
CDR3: CATSDSPGADTQYF
DNA: TGTGCCACCAGTGATTCCCCGGGGGCAGATACGCAGTATTTT

J: TRBJ2-2
V: TRBV4-2
D: -
size: -
CDR3: CASSQEEGAGELFF
DNA: TGTGCCAGCAGCCAAGAGGAAGGTGCCGGGGAGCTGTTTTTT

J: TRBJ1-2
V: TRBV14
D: -
size: few
CDR3: CASKGGYTF
DNA: TGTGCCAGCAAAGGTGGCTACACCTTC

J: TRBJ2-1
V: TRBV4-1
D: TRBD2
size: -
CDR3: CASSQEIAGGNLREQFF
DNA: TGCGCCAGCAGCCAAGAGATTGCGGGGGGAAATTTAAGGGAGCAGTTCTTC

J: TRBJ2-2
V: TRBV23-1
D: TRBD1
size: many
CDR3: CASSQLGQGSCTGELFF
DNA: TGCGCCAGCAGTCAATTGGGACAGGGATCTTGCACCGGGGAGCTGTTTTTT

J: TRBJ2-1
V: TRBV20-1
D: TRBD2
size: -
CDR3: CSAGLAGYSEQFF
DNA: TGCAGTGCCGGACTAGCGGGGTATTCTGAGCAGTTCTTC

J: TRBJ1-4
V: TRBV2
D: TRBD1
size: -
CDR3: CASRAGTGTEKLFF
DNA: TGTGCCAGCAGAGCCGGGACAGGGACCGAAAAACTGTTTTTT

J: TRBJ1-2
V: TRBV10-3
D: -
size: -
CDR3: CAISPQGAYGYTF
DNA: TGTGCCATCAGTCCACAGGGAGCCTATGGCTACACCTTC

J: TRBJ2-3
V: TRBV18
D: TRBD1
size: few
CDR3: CASSPQGAIEDTQYF
DNA: TGTGCCAGCTCACCACAGGGGGCCATTGAAGATACGCAGTATTTT

J: TRBJ2-2
V: TRBV6-5
D: -
size: -
CDR3: CASSPTGATGELFF
DNA: TGTGCCAGCAGCCCAACAGGAGCCACCGGGGAGCTGTTTTTT

J: TRBJ2-3
V: TRBV29-1
D: -
size: -
CDR3: CSVGRVGDTQYF
DNA: TGCAGCGTTGGTAGGGTAGGAGATACGCAGTATTTT

J: TRBJ2-6
V: TRBV20-1
D: -
size: -
CDR3: CSARDSGRGANVLTF
DNA: TGCAGTGCTAGAGATTCCGGGCGTGGGGCCAACGTCCTGACTTTC

J: TRBJ2-3
V: TRBV7-9
D: -
size: -
CDR3: CASSLSTTRRDTQYF
DNA: TGTGCCAGCAGCTTATCGACAACCCGGAGGGATACGCAGTATTTT

J: TRBJ1-1
V: TRBV18
D: -
size: -
CDR3: CASSPTDGGKAAEAFF
DNA: TGTGCCAGCTCACCAACCGACGGGGGGAAAGCGGCTGAAGCTTTCTTT

J: TRBJ2-3
V: TRBV29-1
D: -
size: -
CDR3: CSAPTSTDTQYF
DNA: TGCAGCGCTCCTACGAGCACAGATACGCAGTATTTT

J: TRBJ2-3
V: TRBV11-3
D: TRBD2
size: few
CDR3: CASSLRTSGDTDTQYF
DNA: TGTGCCAGCAGCTTAAGGACTAGCGGGGACACAGATACGCAGTATTTT

J: TRBJ2-2
V: TRBV7-6
D: -
size: -
CDR3: CASSLPPTGPSNTGELFF
DNA: TGTGCCAGCAGCCTACCCCCCACAGGGCCCTCTAACACCGGGGAGCTGTTTTTT

J: TRBJ2-2
V: TRBV7-6
D: -
size: few
CDR3: CASSLAGGGELFF
DNA: TGTGCCAGCAGCTTAGCCGGCGGGGGGGAGCTGTTTTTT

J: TRBJ1-1
V: TRBV7-8
D: -
size: few
CDR3: CASNRNRGNTEAFF
DNA: TGTGCCAGCAACCGCAACCGGGGGAACACTGAAGCTTTCTTT

J: TRBJ2-3
V: TRBV6-4
D: TRBD2
size: many
CDR3: CASSELAGTTDTQYF
DNA: TGTGCCAGCAGTGAACTAGCGGGGACCACAGATACGCAGTATTTT

J: TRBJ2-5
V: TRBV4-2
D: -
size: -
CDR3: CASSQEGLRFLRGYEGRTQYF
DNA: TGTGCCAGCAGCCAAGAAGGGCTAAGGTTCTTGAGAGGTTACGAGGGGAGGACCCAGTACTTC

J: TRBJ2-7
V: TRBV5-5
D: -
size: -
CDR3: CASSFQGRVEQYF
DNA: TGTGCCAGCAGCTTTCAGGGCCGGGTCGAGCAGTACTTC

J: TRBJ2-3
V: TRBV29-1
D: -
size: -
CDR3: CSVESGRGGTDTQYF
DNA: TGCAGCGTTGAATCGGGACGGGGAGGCACAGATACGCAGTATTTT

J: TRBJ2-5
V: TRBV4-1
D: -
size: few
CDR3: CASRQQQGTQYF
DNA: TGCGCCAGCAGACAGCAGCAGGGGACCCAGTACTTC

J: TRBJ2-5
V: TRBV20-1
D: TRBD2
size: many
CDR3: CSARDFRTSGKTQYF
DNA: TGCAGTGCTAGAGATTTCAGGACTAGCGGAAAGACCCAGTACTTC

J: TRBJ2-4
V: TRBV24-1
D: TRBD1
size: few
CDR3: CATSDVTGYIQYF
DNA: TGTGCCACCAGTGATGTGACAGGGTACATTCAGTACTTC

J: TRBJ1-2
V: TRBV5-1
D: -
size: -
CDR3: CASSPQGDDYGYTF
DNA: TGCGCCAGCAGCCCCCAAGGGGATGACTATGGCTACACCTTC